The 3 T cell receptor beta chains listed next were all sequenced from one sample in a study of OX40 agonist ivuxolimab in advanced cancers. TCRdb's copy holds only in-frame clones and misses some; the assay was immunoSEQ multiplex PCR. This sample has about 58,000 clones, with 82% found just once. Sequencing was performed on CD4+ or CD8+ T cells sorted from blood, taken in a trial of the OX40 agonist ivuxolimab. The origin of the receptors is an adult with an advanced solid tumor such as melanoma, head and neck, liver or kidney cancer.

The J gene is TRBJ2-1, the V gene TRBV5-1; 11 nucleotides line up with TRBD1. CDR1 is SGHRS and CDR2 is YFSETQ in the germline V gene. This CDR3 is 15 amino acids long. Germline trimming cut 4 bases from V and 5 bases from J; bases unmatched to any gene: 5. Here the CDR3 reads CASSPGQGGHNEQFF. The CDR3 nucleotides read TGCGCCAGCAGCCCGGGACAGGGGGGACACAATGAGCAGTTCTTC.

This rearrangement joins TRBV9 to TRBJ2-1, with D unresolved. Germline-derived CDR1 and CDR2 are SGDLS and YYNGEE. Trimming stripped 3 bases from V and 1 base from J, with 11 bases between. The CDR3 is 15 residues long. Written as DNA, the CDR3 is TGTGCCAGCAGCGACCAGCCCCGATCCTACAATGAGCAGTTCTTC. Amino acids: CASSDQPRSYNEQFF.

Written as DNA, the CDR3 is TGTGCCAGCAGTCCCGACACGGCCACTGAAGCTTTCTTT. Residues: CASSPDTATEAFF. V is TRBV6-1 and J is TRBJ1-1; unclear D gene. The V end lost 5 bases, the J end lost 4 bases, and 11 bases lay between the germline ends. Per the germline V gene, CDR1 is MNHNS and CDR2 is SASEGT. This CDR3 has 13 amino acids.